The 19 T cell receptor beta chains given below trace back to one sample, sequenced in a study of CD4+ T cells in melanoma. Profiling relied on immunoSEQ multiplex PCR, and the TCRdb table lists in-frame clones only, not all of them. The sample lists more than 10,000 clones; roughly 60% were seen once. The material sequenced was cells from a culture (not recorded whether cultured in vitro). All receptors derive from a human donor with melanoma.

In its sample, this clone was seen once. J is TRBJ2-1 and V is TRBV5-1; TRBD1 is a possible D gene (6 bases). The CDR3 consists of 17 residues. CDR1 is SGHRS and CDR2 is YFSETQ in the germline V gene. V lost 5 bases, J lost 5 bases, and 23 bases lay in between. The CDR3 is CASRDRGVVWAHNEQFF. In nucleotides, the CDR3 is TGCGCCAGCAGGGACAGAGGCGTAGTATGGGCCCACAATGAGCAGTTCTTC.

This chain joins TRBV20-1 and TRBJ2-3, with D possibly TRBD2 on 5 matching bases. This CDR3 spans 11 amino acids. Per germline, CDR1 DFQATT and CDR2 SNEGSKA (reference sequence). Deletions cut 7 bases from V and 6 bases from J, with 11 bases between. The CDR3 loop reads CSGSLADTQYF. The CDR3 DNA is TGCAGTGGCTCCCTAGCCGATACGCAGTATTTT.

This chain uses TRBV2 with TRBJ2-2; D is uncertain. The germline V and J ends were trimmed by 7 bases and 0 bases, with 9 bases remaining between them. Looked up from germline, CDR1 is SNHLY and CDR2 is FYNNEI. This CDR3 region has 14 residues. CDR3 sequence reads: CASTRTTNTGELFF. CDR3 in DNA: TGTGCCAGCACGAGGACGACGAACACCGGGGAGCTGTTTTTT.

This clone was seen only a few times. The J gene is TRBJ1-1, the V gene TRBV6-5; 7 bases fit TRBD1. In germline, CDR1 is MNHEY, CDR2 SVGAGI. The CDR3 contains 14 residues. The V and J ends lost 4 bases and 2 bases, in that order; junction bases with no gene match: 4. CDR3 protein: CASSLTGRNTEAFF. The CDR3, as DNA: TGTGCCAGCAGTTTGACAGGGAGAAACACTGAAGCTTTCTTT.

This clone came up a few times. CDR3 bases: TGTGCCAGCAGTGGTGGTTACAATGAGCAGTTCTTC. Translation gives CASSGGYNEQFF. The rearrangement uses TRBV6-1 and TRBJ2-1; D is unresolved. Per the germline V gene, CDR1 is MNHNS and CDR2 is SASEGT. This CDR3 comprises 12 residues. V was shortened by 4 bases and J by 4 bases, with 5 bases between the two germline ends.

CDR3 sequence reads: CASSFLANYGYTF. Here the CDR3 DNA reads TGTGCCAGCAGCTTTTTGGCTAACTATGGCTACACCTTC. The chain carries TRBV7-6 and TRBJ1-2; D is unresolved. Trimming cost V 3 bases and J 0 bases, with 5 bases left between them. This CDR3 has 13 amino acids. Looked up from germline, CDR1 is SGHVS and CDR2 is FNYEAQ.

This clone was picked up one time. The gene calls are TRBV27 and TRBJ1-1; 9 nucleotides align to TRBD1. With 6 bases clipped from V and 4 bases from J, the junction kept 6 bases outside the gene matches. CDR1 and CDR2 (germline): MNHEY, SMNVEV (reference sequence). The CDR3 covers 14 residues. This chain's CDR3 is CASRWDRDGTEAFF. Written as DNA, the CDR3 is TGTGCCAGCAGATGGGACAGGGACGGCACTGAAGCTTTCTTT.

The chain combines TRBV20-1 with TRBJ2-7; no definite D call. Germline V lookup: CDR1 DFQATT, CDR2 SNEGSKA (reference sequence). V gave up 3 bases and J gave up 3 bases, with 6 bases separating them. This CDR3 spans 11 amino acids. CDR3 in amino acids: CSASHSYEQYF. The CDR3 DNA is TGCAGTGCTAGTCACAGCTACGAGCAGTACTTC.

In DNA, the CDR3 is TGCGCCAGCAGAGAACTAGCGACTAACACAGATACGCAGTATTTT. Translated: CASRELATNTDTQYF. The J gene is TRBJ2-3, the V gene TRBV5-1; 7 bases match TRBD2. V shed 5 bases and J 2 bases; nucleotides not matched to a gene: 8. The CDR3 runs 15 residues. CDR1 SGHRS and CDR2 YFSETQ come from the germline V gene. Based on the CDR3 plus reference TRBV5-1 and TRBJ2-3, the full variable domain is KAGVTQTPRYLIKTRGQQVTLSCSPISGHRSVSWYQQTPGQGLQFLFEYFSETQRNKGNFPGRFSGRQFSNSRSEMNVSTLELGDSALYLCASRELATNTDTQYFGPGTRLTVL.

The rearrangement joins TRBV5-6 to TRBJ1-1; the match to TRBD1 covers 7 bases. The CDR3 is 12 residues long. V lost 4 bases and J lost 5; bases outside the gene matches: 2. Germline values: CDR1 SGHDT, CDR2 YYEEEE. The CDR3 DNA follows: TGTGCCAGCAGCCAGGGGGGGACTGAAGCTTTCTTT. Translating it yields CASSQGGTEAFF.

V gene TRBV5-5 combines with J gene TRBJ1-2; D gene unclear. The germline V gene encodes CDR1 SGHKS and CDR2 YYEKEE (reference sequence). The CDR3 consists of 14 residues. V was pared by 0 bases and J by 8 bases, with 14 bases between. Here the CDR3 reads CASSLARGRRGYTF. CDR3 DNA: TGTGCCAGCAGCTTGGCCCGCGGCCGTCGCGGCTACACCTTC.

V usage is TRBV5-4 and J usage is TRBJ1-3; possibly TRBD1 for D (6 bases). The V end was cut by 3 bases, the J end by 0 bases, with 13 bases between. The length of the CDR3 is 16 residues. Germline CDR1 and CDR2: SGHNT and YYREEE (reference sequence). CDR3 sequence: CASSSYVGGSGNTIYF. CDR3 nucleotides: TGTGCCAGCAGCTCTTATGTAGGGGGCTCTGGAAACACCATATATTTT.

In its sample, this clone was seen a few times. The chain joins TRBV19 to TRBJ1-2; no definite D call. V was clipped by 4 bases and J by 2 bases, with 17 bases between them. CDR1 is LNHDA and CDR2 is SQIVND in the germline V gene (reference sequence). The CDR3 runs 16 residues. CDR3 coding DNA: TGTGCCAGTAGTAGGACTGGACTCTATACAAACTATGGCTACACCTTC. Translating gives CASSRTGLYTNYGYTF.

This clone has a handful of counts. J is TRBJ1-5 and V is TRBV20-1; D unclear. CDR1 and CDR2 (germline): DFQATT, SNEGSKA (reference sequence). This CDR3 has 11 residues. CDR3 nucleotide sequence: TGCAATCGCAGGAACAATCAGCCCCAGCATTTT. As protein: CNRRNNQPQHF.

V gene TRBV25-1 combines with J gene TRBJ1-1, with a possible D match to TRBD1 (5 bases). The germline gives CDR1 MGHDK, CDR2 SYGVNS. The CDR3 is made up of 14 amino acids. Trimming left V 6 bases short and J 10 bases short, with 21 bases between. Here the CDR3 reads CASSVGGTGEGAFF. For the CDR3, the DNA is TGTGCCAGCAGCGTAGGAGGGACGGGGGAAGGAGCTTTCTTT.

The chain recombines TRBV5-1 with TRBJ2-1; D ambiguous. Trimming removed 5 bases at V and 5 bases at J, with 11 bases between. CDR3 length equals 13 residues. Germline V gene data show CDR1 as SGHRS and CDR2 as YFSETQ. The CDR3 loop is CASSRTRDNEQFF. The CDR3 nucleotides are TGCGCCAGCAGTCGGACCCGAGACAATGAGCAGTTCTTC.

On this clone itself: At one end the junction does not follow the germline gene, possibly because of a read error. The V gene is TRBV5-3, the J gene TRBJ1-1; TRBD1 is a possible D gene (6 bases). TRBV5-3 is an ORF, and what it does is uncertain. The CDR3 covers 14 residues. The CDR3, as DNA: TGTGCCAGCAGCTTACAGGGTGGGAACACTGAAGCTTTCTTT. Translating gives CASSLQGGNTEAFF.

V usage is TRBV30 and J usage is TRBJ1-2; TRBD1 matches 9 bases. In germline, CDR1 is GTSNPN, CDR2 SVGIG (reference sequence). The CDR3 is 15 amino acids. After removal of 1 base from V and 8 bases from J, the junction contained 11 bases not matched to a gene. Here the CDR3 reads CAWSGTSQGAGGYTF. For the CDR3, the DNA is TGTGCCTGGAGTGGGACATCACAGGGGGCGGGGGGCTACACCTTC.

CDR3 DNA sequence: TGCAGCGTTACGGGGGAAGGGAGAGAGACCCAGTACTTC. Translated, it gives CSVTGEGRETQYF. The chain links TRBV29-1 to TRBJ2-5, with D possibly matching TRBD2 (6 bases). This CDR3 contains 13 residues. V lost 5 bases to trimming and J lost 4 bases, with 14 bases between them. Germline CDR1 is SQVTM and CDR2 is ANQGSEA.